One sample yielded the 5 T cell receptor beta chains listed below, sequenced in a study of cytomegalovirus exposure and HLA in healthy donors. PCR employed 60 Vbeta and 13 Jbeta primers. Sequencing was performed with immunoSEQ multiplex PCR; in TCRdb, only in-frame clones are kept and a portion is missing. The data show over 150,000 clones, with approximately 74% seen just once and 2.8% held by the top ten. The sequenced material came from PBMCs. The receptor source for this set is a man between 18 and 35 years old in good health and CMV-seronegative.

The chain employs TRBV4-2 and TRBJ2-2; D is possibly TRBD2 (6 bases). V lost 0 bases and J lost 6, with 14 bases in between. Germline V CDR1 and CDR2: LGHNA, YNFKEQ. The CDR3 covers 16 residues. CDR3 region: CASSQDTGVRSGELFF. The CDR3 DNA reads as TGTGCCAGCAGCCAAGATACGGGGGTCCGGTCCGGGGAGCTGTTTTTT.

The chain employs TRBV10-1 and TRBJ1-4; 8 bases line up with TRBD1. The CDR3 has 14 amino acids. The V gene end was trimmed by 2 bases and the J gene end by 6 bases; junction bases not matched to a gene: 2. The V gene's germline CDR1 is WNHNN and CDR2 SYGVQD (reference sequence). The chain's CDR3 is CASSEGQGHEKLFF. The CDR3 DNA reads TGCGCCAGCAGTGAGGGACAGGGACATGAAAAACTGTTTTTT.

The chain couples TRBV6-5 to TRBJ2-7; 9 bases fit TRBD2. This CDR3 region has 15 residues. Trimming at V came to 6 bases and at J to 7 bases, leaving 13 bases not matched to a gene. Germline V gene sequence: CDR1 MNHEY, CDR2 SVGAGI. The CDR3 loop is CASRAPGGGASEQYF. Here the CDR3 DNA reads TGTGCCAGCAGGGCCCCTGGCGGGGGGGCGTCGGAGCAGTACTTC.

The chain is built from TRBV7-9 and TRBJ1-2; a weak D match, TRBD1 (5 bases). Germline loops: CDR1 SEHNR, CDR2 FQNEAQ (reference sequence). Trimming cost V 1 base and J 6 bases, with 15 bases left between them. The CDR3 sequence is 15 residues long. The CDR3 region is CASSLGQGLVDGYTF. CDR3 DNA: TGTGCCAGCAGCTTAGGGCAGGGCCTAGTCGATGGCTACACCTTC.

The chain has TRBV5-6 and TRBJ1-4; D uncertain. Trimming stripped 2 bases from V and 4 bases from J, with 9 bases between. This CDR3 comprises 14 residues. CDR1 SGHDT and CDR2 YYEEEE come from the germline V gene. CDR3 protein: CASSFLGGNEKLFF. The CDR3 coding sequence is TGTGCCAGCAGCTTTTTGGGAGGTAATGAAAAACTGTTTTTT.